The rows below give T cell receptor beta chains drawn from one sample of a study of cytomegalovirus exposure and HLA in healthy donors. The method was immunoSEQ multiplex PCR; TCRdb's version includes in-frame clones alone and lacks a portion of them. The repertoire consists of around 120,000 clones, with 74% occurring once and the leading ten covering 2.6%. Sequenced sample: PBMCs. The receptors come from a man aged 50 to 59 in good health and CMV-seropositive. The CDR3 runs from the conserved cysteine through the conserved F or W. The D gene is left open where the match is weak. Not all rows give a size; the values are once, few, many and, for expanded clones, a class.

cdr3_nt	cdr3_aa	v_call	j_call	d_call	clone_size
TGTGCCAGCAGCGTAGATCTCGAGGGGGCGGTTAGGAACTATGGCTACACCTTC	CASSVDLEGAVRNYGYTF	TRBV9	TRBJ1-2	TRBD1	once
TGTGCCAGCAGCTTAGCGAGTGCCCAATTTGGTCGCTACACCTTC	CASSLASAQFGRYTF	TRBV7-2	TRBJ1-2	NA	NA
TGTGCCAGCAGCCGCGGGAGAGGAGATACGCAGTATTTT	CASSRGRGDTQYF	TRBV11-2	TRBJ2-3	TRBD2	few
TGTGCCAGCAGTTCTCCGGACAGGGAGAGTGAAGCTTTCTTT	CASSSPDRESEAFF	TRBV6-6	TRBJ1-1	TRBD1	NA
TGTGCCAGCAGTGGACAGGGGGCGCCCACTGAAGCTTTCTTT	CASSGQGAPTEAFF	TRBV2	TRBJ1-1	TRBD1	NA
TGCGCCAGCAGTGAGGCCCGGACTAGCGGGAGTGAGCAGTTCTTC	CASSEARTSGSEQFF	TRBV10-2	TRBJ2-1	TRBD2	NA
TGTGCCACGGGGCGGGAGGGCCCCCGTGAGCAGTTCTTC	CATGREGPREQFF	TRBV15	TRBJ2-1	TRBD2	NA
TGCGCCAGCACCCCTCAGTGGGGCGGACTACAAAGGGGTACGCAGTATTTT	CASTPQWGGLQRGTQYF	TRBV4-1	TRBJ2-3	NA	NA